The subject of this entry is one T cell receptor beta chain. Its target is unknown. Prepared libraries of TCR beta cDNA carried unique molecular identifiers. TCRdb passed the PCR reads through MiXCR, listing each CDR3 protein once. This table has about 540,000 distinct CDR3 sequences, roughly 34% appearing once. The CDR3 length is 17 residues. Per germline, CDR1 DFQATT and CDR2 SNEGSKA (reference sequence). V gave up 3 bases and J gave up 4 bases; unmatched junction bases: 13. The sample belongs to a study of post-analysis software for immune sequencing data. Overall study results and limits: Patients had higher frequencies than controls of about five TRBV segments, including TRBV5-6, TRBV5-1 and TRBV20-1. Comparison with controls showed significantly lower normalized Chao1 diversity in multiple sclerosis patients.

The receptor was derived from a girl under 18 with multiple sclerosis. V gene TRBV20-1 combines with J gene TRBJ1-5; 9 nucleotides match TRBD1. Sequenced sample: blood. CDR3 bases: TGCAGTGCTAGGGGACAGGGCTCCCCTCCCGTTAATCAGCCCCAGCATTTT. The encoded protein is CSARGQGSPPVNQPQHF.